A selection of T cell receptor beta chains follows, all from one sample in a study of beta chain features in type 1 diabetes. Profiling relied on immunoSEQ multiplex PCR, and the TCRdb table lists in-frame clones only, not all of them. The repertoire has about 400,000 clones, 10% to 15% of them found once; the top ten carry 0.008% to 0.011%. Sequencing used naive CD4+ T cells from blood. Receptors were obtained from a woman aged 18 to 35 with type 1 diabetes. Each CDR3 is given with its conserved first and last residue. Fields, in order: clone size, J gene, V gene, D gene, CDR3 length, CDR3 protein, CDR3 DNA. D genes are given only for firm matches. A clone size is listed for some rows: how often the clone was seen (once, few, many), or a class if it is expanded.

abundance: -
j_gene: TRBJ2-1
v_gene: TRBV7-2
d_gene: TRBD2
len: 14
CDR3aa: CASRGGGSGNEQFF
CDR3nt: TGTGCCAGCAGGGGCGGGGGTTCCGGGAATGAGCAGTTCTTC

abundance: few
j_gene: TRBJ2-7
v_gene: TRBV29-1
d_gene: -
len: 13
CDR3aa: CSVTPRLSYEQYF
CDR3nt: TGCAGCGTTACCCCGCGCCTCTCCTACGAGCAGTACTTC

abundance: few
j_gene: TRBJ2-7
v_gene: TRBV7-2
d_gene: TRBD2
len: 13
CDR3aa: CASSPAGGYEQYF
CDR3nt: TGTGCCAGCAGCCCCGCGGGAGGCTACGAGCAGTACTTC

abundance: -
j_gene: TRBJ2-3
v_gene: TRBV9
d_gene: TRBD2
len: 16
CDR3aa: CASSTTGGTEYGTQYF
CDR3nt: TGTGCCAGCAGCACCACGGGAGGGACCGAATACGGCACGCAGTATTTT

abundance: few
j_gene: TRBJ2-6
v_gene: TRBV4-1
d_gene: TRBD2
len: 16
CDR3aa: CASSQVGRAGANVLTF
CDR3nt: TGCGCCAGCAGCCAAGTTGGGAGGGCCGGGGCCAACGTCCTGACTTTC

abundance: -
j_gene: TRBJ2-2
v_gene: TRBV30
d_gene: -
len: 13
CDR3aa: CAWRIDHTGELFF
CDR3nt: TGTGCCTGGAGGATAGATCACACCGGGGAGCTGTTTTTT

abundance: -
j_gene: TRBJ2-3
v_gene: TRBV7-9
d_gene: -
len: 14
CDR3aa: CASSPLYGTDTQYF
CDR3nt: TGTGCCAGCAGCCCCCTTTATGGCACAGATACGCAGTATTTT

abundance: few
j_gene: TRBJ2-5
v_gene: TRBV19
d_gene: -
len: 13
CDR3aa: CASSMKGKETQYF
CDR3nt: TGTGCCAGTAGTATGAAGGGGAAAGAGACCCAGTACTTC

abundance: few
j_gene: TRBJ2-1
v_gene: TRBV4-1
d_gene: TRBD2
len: 16
CDR3aa: CASSEGLAGAYNEQFF
CDR3nt: TGCGCCAGCAGCGAGGGACTAGCGGGGGCTTACAATGAGCAGTTCTTC

abundance: -
j_gene: TRBJ2-2
v_gene: TRBV11-3
d_gene: -
len: 15
CDR3aa: CASSPPGRGTGELFF
CDR3nt: TGTGCCAGCAGCCCACCGGGACGGGGGACCGGGGAGCTGTTTTTT

abundance: few
j_gene: TRBJ2-1
v_gene: TRBV5-4
d_gene: -
len: 15
CDR3aa: CASSLTTTPYNEQFF
CDR3nt: TGTGCCAGCAGCTTGACCACAACCCCCTACAATGAGCAGTTCTTC